This T cell receptor beta chain was captured by sequencing in a study of beta chain features in type 1 diabetes. This clone was seen only a few times. Its specificity is unknown. Every isolated RNA sample was fully reverse transcribed, so sequencing captured expressed TCRB transcripts. Assay used: immunoSEQ multiplex PCR; TCRdb lists only in-frame clones, some missing. There are some 240,000 clones in the sample; under 20% occur only once, and approximately 0.086% lies in the top ten. Study observations and caveats: Moderate but significant shortening of TCRB CDR3s was recorded in all four CD4+ subsets from Type 1 diabetes patients.

Germline values: CDR1 MGHRA, CDR2 YSYEKL. The CDR3 is 15 amino acids. The ends were cut back, 1 base at V and 2 bases at J, with 12 bases in the middle. The genes are TRBV4-1 and TRBJ2-7; D is unclear. The sequence was obtained from a man aged 25-45 years with type 1 diabetes. Sequencing was carried out using naive CD4+ T cells from blood. The CDR3 region has the DNA TGCGCCAGCAGCCAAGTTGTTGCTCAGACCTACGAGCAGTACTTC. This sequence encodes CASSQVVAQTYEQYF.